The T cell receptor beta chain under discussion was sequenced for a study of T cell responses to AZD1222 COVID-19 vaccine. Germline V gene data show CDR1 as SGHNT and CDR2 as YYREEE (reference sequence). Trimming shortened V by 0 bases and J by 0 bases, and 10 bases separated the two germline ends. This CDR3 contains 16 residues. TCRdb keeps only in-frame clones here, not all; method: immunoSEQ multiplex PCR. The sample contains around 50,000 clones, approximately 79% of which appear only once. J is TRBJ1-3 and V is TRBV5-4, with D hard to call. Here the sequenced sample was peripheral blood, taken on day 0 of AZD1222 vaccination. The receptor's source is an adult in good health. The CDR3 loop reads CASSLGVGLSGNTIYF. CDR3 in DNA: TGTGCCAGCAGCTTGGGGGTGGGTCTCTCTGGAAACACCATATATTTT.